This record covers a single T cell receptor beta chain. Its antigen is not known. The study took post-transplant bone marrow from the posterior iliac crest or another site. The sample is drawn from a study of graft-versus-host responses after intestinal transplantation. Some clones are missing from TCRdb's copy, which holds only in-frame ones; the method was immunoSEQ multiplex PCR. The sample records around 16,000 clones, 87% being singletons. Study results and caveats: Researchers found GvH clones in recipient marrow, and some showed up first in ileum or blood.

Germline CDR1 is SGHRS and CDR2 is YFSETQ. This CDR3 region has 16 residues. The ends were cut back, 0 bases at V and 2 bases at J, with 15 bases in the middle. The V call is TRBV5-1, the J call TRBJ2-7; D perhaps matches TRBD1 (5 bases). The receptor's source is a human patient who received an intestinal transplant, so some T cells may come from the graft donor. This specimen was bone marrow, taken approximately 120 days after intestinal transplantation. The CDR3 loop is CASSLELGVSTYEQYF. Written as DNA, the CDR3 is TGCGCCAGCAGCTTGGAGCTAGGGGTTAGTACCTACGAGCAGTACTTC.